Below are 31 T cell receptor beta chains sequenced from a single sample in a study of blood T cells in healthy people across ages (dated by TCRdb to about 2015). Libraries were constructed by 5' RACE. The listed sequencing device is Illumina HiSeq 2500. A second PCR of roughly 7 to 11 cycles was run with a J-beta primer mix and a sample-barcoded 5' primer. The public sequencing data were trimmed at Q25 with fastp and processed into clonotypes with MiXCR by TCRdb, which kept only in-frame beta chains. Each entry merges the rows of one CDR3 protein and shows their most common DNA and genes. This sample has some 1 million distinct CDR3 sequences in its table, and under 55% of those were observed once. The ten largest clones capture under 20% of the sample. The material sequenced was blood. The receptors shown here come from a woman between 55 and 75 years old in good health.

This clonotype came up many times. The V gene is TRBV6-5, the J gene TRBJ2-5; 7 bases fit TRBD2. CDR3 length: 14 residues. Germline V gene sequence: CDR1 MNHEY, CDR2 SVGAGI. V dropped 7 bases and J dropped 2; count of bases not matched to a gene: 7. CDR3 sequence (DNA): TGTGCCAGCAAGCGGGGTCCCCAACAAGAGACCCAGTACTTC. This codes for CASKRGPQQETQYF.

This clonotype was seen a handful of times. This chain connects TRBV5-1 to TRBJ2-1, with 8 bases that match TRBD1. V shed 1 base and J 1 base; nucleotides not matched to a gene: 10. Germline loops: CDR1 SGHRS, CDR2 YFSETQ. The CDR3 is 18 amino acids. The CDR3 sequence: CASSLTLPGGPSYNEQFF. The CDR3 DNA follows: TGCGCCAGCAGCTTGACCCTCCCAGGGGGCCCTTCCTACAATGAGCAGTTCTTC.

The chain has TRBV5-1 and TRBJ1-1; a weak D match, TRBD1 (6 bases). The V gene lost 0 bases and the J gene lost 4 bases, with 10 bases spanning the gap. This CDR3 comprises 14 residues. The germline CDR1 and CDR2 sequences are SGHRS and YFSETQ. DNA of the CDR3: TGCGCCAGCAGCTTGGAAGGACAGACCACTGAAGCTTTCTTT. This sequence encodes CASSLEGQTTEAFF. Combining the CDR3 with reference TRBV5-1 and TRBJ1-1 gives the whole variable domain KAGVTQTPRYLIKTRGQQVTLSCSPISGHRSVSWYQQTPGQGLQFLFEYFSETQRNKGNFPGRFSGRQFSNSRSEMNVSTLELGDSALYLCASSLEGQTTEAFFGQGTRLTVV.

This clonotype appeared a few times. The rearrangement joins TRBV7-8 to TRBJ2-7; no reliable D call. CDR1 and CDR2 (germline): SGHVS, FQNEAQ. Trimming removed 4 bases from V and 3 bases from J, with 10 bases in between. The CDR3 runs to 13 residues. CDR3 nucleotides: TGTGCCAGCAGCTCCTTTTTTGACTACGAGCAGTACTTC. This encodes CASSSFFDYEQYF.

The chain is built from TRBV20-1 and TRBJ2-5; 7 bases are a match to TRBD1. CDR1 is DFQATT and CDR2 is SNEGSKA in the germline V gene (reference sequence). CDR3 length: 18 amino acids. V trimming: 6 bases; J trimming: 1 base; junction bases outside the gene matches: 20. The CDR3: CSAGDGDRDSLFQETQYF. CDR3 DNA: TGCAGTGCCGGAGATGGGGACCGGGACAGCCTTTTCCAAGAGACCCAGTACTTC.

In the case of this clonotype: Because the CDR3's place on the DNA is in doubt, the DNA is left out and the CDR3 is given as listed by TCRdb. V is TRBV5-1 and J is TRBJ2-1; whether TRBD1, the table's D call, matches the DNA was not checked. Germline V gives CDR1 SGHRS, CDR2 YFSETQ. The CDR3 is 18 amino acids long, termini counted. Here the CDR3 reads CAFLLFQAGVYSCNEQFF.

Written as DNA, the CDR3 is TGCAGTGCTAGAGAAACCGGGACAGGGGGCTTTGGGGCCAACGTCCTGACTTTC. It is translated as CSARETGTGGFGANVLTF. The chain has TRBV20-1 and TRBJ2-6; 12 bases line up with TRBD1. The V gene end was trimmed by 0 bases and the J gene end by 3 bases; junction bases not matched to a gene: 6. The length of the CDR3 is 18 residues. CDR1 and CDR2 (germline): DFQATT, SNEGSKA (reference sequence).

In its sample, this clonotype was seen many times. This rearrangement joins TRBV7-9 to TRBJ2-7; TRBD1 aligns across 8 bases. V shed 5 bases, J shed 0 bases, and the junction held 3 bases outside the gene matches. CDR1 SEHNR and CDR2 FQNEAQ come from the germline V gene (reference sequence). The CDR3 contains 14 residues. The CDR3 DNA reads TGTGCCAGCAGCACAGGGGGGAGCTCCTACGAGCAGTACTTC. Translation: CASSTGGSSYEQYF. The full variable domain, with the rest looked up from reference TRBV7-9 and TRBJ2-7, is DTGVSQNPRHKITKRGQNVTFRCDPISEHNRLYWYRQTLGQGPEFLTYFQNEAQLEKSRLLSDRFSAERPKGSFSTLEIQRTEQGDSAMYLCASSTGGSSYEQYFGPGTRLTVT.

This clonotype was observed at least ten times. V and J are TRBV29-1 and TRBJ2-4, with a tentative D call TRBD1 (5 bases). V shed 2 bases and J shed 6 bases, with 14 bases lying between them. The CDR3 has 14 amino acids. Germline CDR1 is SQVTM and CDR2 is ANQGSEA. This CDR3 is CSVELGQGLNIQYF. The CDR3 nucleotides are TGCAGCGTTGAACTTGGTCAGGGCTTAAACATTCAGTACTTC.

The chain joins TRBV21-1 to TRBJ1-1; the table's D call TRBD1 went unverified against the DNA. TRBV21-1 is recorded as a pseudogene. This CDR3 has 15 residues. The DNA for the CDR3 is TGTGCCAGCAGCAGTTGGAACAGGGAGAACACTGAAGCTTTCTTT. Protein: CASSSWNRENTEAFF.

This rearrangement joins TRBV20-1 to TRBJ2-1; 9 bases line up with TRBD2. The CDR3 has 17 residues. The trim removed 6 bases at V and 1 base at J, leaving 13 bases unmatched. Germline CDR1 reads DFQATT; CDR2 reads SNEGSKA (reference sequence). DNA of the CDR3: TGCAGTGCCAGCGGTGTTAGCGGGAGAGTTTCCTACAATGAGCAGTTCTTC. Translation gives CSASGVSGRVSYNEQFF.

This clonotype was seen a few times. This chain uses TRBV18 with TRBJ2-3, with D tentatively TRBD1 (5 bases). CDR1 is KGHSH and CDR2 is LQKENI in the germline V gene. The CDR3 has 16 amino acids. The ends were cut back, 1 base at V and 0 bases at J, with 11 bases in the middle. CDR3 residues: CASSPLDSKSTDTQYF. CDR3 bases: TGTGCCAGCTCACCACTAGACAGTAAAAGCACAGATACGCAGTATTTT.

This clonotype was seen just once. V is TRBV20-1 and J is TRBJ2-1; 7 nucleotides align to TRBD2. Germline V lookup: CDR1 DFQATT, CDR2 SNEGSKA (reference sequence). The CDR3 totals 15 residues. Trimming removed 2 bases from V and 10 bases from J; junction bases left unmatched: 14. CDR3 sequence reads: CSARSLAARPGEQFF. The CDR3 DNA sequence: TGCAGTGCTAGATCCCTAGCGGCCCGGCCCGGGGAGCAGTTCTTC.

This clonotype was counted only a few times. CDR3: CASSPSAVEETQYF. The CDR3 nucleotides are TGCGCCAGCAGCCCTTCAGCGGTTGAAGAGACCCAGTACTTC. The V and J genes are TRBV5-1 and TRBJ2-5; D may be TRBD2 (5 bases). Trimming cost V 4 bases and J 3 bases, with 13 bases left between them. This CDR3 spans 14 amino acids. Germline loops: CDR1 SGHRS, CDR2 YFSETQ.

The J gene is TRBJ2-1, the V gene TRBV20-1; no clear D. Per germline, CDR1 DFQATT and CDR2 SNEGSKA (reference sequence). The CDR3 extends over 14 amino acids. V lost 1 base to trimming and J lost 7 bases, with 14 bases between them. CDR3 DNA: TGCAGTGCTAGAGGACTCAGGAGATTGAATGAGCAGTTCTTC. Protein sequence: CSARGLRRLNEQFF.

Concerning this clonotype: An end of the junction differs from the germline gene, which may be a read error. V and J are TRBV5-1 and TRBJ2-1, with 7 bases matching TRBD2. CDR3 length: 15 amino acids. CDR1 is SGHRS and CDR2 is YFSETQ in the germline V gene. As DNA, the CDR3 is TGCGCCAGCAGGTTGGAGGCGGGAGTACGCAATGAGCAGTTCTTC. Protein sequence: CASRLEAGVRNEQFF.

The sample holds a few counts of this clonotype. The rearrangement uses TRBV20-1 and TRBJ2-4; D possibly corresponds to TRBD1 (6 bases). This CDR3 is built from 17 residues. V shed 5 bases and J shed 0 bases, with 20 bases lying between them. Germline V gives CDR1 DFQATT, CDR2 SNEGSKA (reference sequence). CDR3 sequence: CSAGASASGVAKNIQYF. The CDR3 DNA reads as TGCAGTGCTGGGGCCTCAGCGTCAGGGGTAGCCAAAAACATTCAGTACTTC.

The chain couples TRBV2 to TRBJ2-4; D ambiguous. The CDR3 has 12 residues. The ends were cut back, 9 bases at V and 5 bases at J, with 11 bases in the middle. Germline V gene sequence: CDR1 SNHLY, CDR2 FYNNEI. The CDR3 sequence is CARGQSENIQYF. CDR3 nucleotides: TGTGCCAGGGGTCAATCCGAAAACATTCAGTACTTC. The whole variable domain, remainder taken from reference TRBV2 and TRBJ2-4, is EPEVTQTPSHQVTQMGQEVILRCVPISNHLYFYWYRQILGQKVEFLVSFYNNEISEKSEIFDDQFSVERPDGSNFTLKIRSTKLEDSAMYFCARGQSENIQYFGAGTRLSVL.

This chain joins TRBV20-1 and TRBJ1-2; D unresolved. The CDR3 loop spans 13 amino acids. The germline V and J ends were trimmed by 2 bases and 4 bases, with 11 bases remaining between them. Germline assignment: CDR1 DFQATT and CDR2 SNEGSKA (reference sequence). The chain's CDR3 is CSARTPATYGYTF. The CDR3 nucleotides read TGCAGTGCTAGAACCCCAGCCACCTATGGCTACACCTTC.

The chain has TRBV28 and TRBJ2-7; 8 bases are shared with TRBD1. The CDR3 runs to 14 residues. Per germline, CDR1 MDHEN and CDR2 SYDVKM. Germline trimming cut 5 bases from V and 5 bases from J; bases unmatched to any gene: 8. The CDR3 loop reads CASSVLRDRNEQYF. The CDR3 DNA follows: TGTGCCAGCAGTGTATTACGGGACAGGAACGAGCAGTACTTC.

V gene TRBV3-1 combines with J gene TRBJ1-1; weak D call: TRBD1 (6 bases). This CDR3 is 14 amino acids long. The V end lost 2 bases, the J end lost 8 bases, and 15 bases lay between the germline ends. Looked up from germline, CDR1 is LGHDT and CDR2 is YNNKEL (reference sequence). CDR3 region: CASSQKSRTEEAFF. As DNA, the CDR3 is TGTGCCAGCAGCCAAAAAAGTAGGACAGAGGAAGCTTTCTTT.

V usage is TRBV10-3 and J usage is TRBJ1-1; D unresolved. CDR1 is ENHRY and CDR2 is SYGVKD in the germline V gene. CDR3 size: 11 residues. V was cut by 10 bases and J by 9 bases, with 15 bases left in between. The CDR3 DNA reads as TGTGCCACCTCTACCCAGGTGAAAGCTTTCTTT. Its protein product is CATSTQVKAFF.

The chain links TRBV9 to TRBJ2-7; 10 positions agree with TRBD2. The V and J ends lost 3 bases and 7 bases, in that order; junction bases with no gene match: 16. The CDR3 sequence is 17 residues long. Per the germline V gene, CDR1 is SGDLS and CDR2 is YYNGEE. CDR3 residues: CASSATWSGRVPNEQYF. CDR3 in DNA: TGTGCCAGCAGCGCCACTTGGAGCGGGAGGGTTCCCAATGAGCAGTACTTC.

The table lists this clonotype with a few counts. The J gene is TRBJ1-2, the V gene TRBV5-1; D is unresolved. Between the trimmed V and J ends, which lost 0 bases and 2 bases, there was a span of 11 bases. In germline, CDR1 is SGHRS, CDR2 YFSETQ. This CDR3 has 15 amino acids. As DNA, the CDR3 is TGCGCCAGCAGCTTGGTATTGGGGAAAAACTATGGCTACACCTTC. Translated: CASSLVLGKNYGYTF.

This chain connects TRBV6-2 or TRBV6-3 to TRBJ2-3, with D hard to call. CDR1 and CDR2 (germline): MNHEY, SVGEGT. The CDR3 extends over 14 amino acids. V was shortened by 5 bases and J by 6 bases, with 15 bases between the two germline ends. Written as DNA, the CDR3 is TGTGCCAGCAGTGACACCGGCTTTAGGGATACGCAGTATTTT. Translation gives CASSDTGFRDTQYF.

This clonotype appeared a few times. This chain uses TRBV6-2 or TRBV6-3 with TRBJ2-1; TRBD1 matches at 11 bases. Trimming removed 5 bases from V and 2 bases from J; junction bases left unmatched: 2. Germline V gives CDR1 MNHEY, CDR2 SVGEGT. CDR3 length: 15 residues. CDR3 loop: CASSRGQGAYNEQFF. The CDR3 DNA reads TGTGCCAGCAGTAGGGGACAGGGGGCCTACAATGAGCAGTTCTTC.

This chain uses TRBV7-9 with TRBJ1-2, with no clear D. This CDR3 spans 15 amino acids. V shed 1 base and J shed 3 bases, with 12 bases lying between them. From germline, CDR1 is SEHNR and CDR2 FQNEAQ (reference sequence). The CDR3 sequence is CASSLGDSSHYGYTF. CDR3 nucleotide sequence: TGTGCCAGCAGCTTAGGTGATTCGTCCCACTATGGCTACACCTTC.

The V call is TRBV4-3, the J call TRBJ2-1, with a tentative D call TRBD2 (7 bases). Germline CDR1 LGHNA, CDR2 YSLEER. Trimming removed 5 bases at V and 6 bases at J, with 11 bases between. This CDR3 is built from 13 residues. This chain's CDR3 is CASSGGAFNEQFF. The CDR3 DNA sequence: TGCGCCAGCAGCGGGGGGGCATTCAATGAGCAGTTCTTC.

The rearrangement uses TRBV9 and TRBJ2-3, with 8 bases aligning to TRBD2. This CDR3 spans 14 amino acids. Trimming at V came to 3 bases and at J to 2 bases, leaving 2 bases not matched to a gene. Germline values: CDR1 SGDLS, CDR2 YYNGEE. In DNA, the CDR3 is TGTGCCAGCAGCGCTAGCGGGCCCACAGATACGCAGTATTTT. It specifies CASSASGPTDTQYF.

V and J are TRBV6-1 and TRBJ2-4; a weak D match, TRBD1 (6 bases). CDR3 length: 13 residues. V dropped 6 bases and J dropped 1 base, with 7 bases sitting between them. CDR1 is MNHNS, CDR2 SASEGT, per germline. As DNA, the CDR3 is TGTGCCAGCAGGCAGGGGGCCAAAAACATTCAGTACTTC. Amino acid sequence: CASRQGAKNIQYF.

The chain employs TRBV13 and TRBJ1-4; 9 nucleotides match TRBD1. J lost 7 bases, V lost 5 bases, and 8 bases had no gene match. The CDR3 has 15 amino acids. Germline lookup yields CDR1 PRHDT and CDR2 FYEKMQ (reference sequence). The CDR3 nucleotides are TGTGCCAGCAGCCCCAAGGACAGGGGTCGTGAAAAACTGTTTTTT. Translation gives CASSPKDRGREKLFF.